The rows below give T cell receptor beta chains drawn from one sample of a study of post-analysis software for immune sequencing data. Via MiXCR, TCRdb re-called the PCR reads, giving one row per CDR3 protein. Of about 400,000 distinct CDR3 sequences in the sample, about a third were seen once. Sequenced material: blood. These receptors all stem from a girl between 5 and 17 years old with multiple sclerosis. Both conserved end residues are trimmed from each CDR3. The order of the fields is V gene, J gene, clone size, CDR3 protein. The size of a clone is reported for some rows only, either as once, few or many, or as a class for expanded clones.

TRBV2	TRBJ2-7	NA	ASSEFAAGPYEQY
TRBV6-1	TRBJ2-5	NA	ASTLLRSRETQY
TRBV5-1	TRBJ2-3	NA	ASSQNPGHRFTDTQY
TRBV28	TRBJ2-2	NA	ASSLIQGADTGELF
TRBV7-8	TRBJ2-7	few	ASSPRTQGSYEQY
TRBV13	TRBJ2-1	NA	ASSSHGEREF
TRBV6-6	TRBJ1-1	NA	ASSYSFLRDEAF
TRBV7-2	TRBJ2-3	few	ASSPSGGSDTQY
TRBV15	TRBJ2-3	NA	ATSRVLAGEGDTQY
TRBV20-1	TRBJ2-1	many	SAEQNEQF
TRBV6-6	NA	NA	ASTYLGMETQY
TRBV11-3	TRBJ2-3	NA	ASSPTPKTDTQY
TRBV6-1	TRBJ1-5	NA	ASSERGGQPQH
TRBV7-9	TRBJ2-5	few	ASSAPEGTTETQY
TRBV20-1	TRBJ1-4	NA	SASPTGRPYEKLF
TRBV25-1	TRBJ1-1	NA	ASSSRRKRAF
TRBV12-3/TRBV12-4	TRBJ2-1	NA	ASSFYSGALNEQF
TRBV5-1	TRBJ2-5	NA	ASSLVVGGAQETQY
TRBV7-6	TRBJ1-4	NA	ASSSRQATNEKLF
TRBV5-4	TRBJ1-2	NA	ASNLEQRFYGYT
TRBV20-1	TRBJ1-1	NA	SAESGGGGTEAF
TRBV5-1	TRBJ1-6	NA	ASSLGYQGGNSPLH
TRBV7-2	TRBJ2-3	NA	ASSLRPAGTDTQY
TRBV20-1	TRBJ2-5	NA	SADSRGGQETQY
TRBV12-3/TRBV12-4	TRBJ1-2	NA	ASSQTRTGNYGYT
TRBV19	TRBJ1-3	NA	ASSIAPGRSSGNTIY
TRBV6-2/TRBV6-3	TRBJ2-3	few	ASSYGTSASVSDTQY
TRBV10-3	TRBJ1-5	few	AISGQDNQPQH
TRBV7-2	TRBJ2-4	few	ASSSTRTSVGSPNIQY
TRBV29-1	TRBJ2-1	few	SVELGQGLVEQF
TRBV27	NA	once	ASSLGYPYEQY
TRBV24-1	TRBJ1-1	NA	ATSVDKNTEAF
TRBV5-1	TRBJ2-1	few	ASSLDDEQF
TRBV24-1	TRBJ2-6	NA	ATSRSGSGANVLT
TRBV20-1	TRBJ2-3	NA	SARSPLADTQY
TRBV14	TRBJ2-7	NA	ASSLIRGHREQY
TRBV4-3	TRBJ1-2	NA	ASSRWDSLGYGYT
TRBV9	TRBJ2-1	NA	ASSVGSSRLNEQF
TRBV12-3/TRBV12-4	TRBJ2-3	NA	ASSPQNTQY
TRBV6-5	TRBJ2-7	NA	ASSYSGVEQY
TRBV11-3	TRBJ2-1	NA	ASSLQEATYNEQF
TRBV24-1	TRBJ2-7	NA	AVGGQGNYEQY
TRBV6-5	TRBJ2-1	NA	ASSYSTPTRAFHNEQF
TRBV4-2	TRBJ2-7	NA	ASSQEFGTIGEQY
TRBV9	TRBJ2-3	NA	ASSVAQYLGTDTQY
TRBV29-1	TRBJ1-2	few	SARTGSPHGYT